This T cell receptor beta chain is drawn from a study of blood T cell repertoires in COVID-19. The wider study: Researchers got acute and convalescent COVID-19 samples from the United States, Italy and Spain.

Germline CDR1 reads MNHEY; CDR2 reads SVGEGT. Trimming at V came to 5 bases and at J to 10 bases, leaving 8 bases not matched to a gene. There are 15 residues in the CDR3. TCRdb's copy holds only in-frame clones and misses some; the assay was immunoSEQ multiplex PCR. The repertoire consists of 300,000 to 400,000 clones, with about 87% occurring once and the leading ten covering about 7.8%. Sequencing was carried out using peripheral blood. The rearrangement uses TRBV6-2 or TRBV6-3 and TRBJ1-6; TRBD1 aligns across 10 bases. The receptor was derived from a woman aged 45-65 years who had recovered from COVID-19. The DNA for the CDR3 is TGTGCCAGCAGTCAGACGGGACAGGGGATCTCACCCCTCCACTTT. Encoded protein: CASSQTGQGISPLHF.